The TCR beta chain described here comes from a study of blood T cell repertoires in COVID-19. Study information: Samples representing acute and convalescent COVID-19 were sourced from the United States, Italy and Spain. T cells, B-cell-depleted T cells, or PBMCs provided the cDNA or gDNA that served as material.

This CDR3 region has 16 residues. V trimming: 1 base; J trimming: 4 bases; junction bases outside the gene matches: 9. CDR1 LNHDA and CDR2 SQIVND come from the germline V gene (reference sequence). Assay: immunoSEQ multiplex PCR; the TCRdb copy retains only in-frame clones and omits some. The data show some 62,000 clones, around 80% seen once. This clonotype was sampled from a man in his sixties with COVID-19, enrolled during active disease. Sequencing was done on a sample of peripheral blood. V usage is TRBV19 and J usage is TRBJ2-7, with TRBD1 matching 8 bases. In DNA form, the CDR3 reads TGTGCCAGTAGTATAGCAGGACAGGGCGATGCGTACGAGCAGTACTTC. Residues: CASSIAGQGDAYEQYF. Complete variable domain (other parts from reference TRBV19 and TRBJ2-7): DGGITQSPKYLFRKEGQNVTLSCEQNLNHDAMYWYRQDPGQGLRLIYYSQIVNDFQKGDIAEGYSVSREKKESFPLTVTSAQKNPTAFYLCASSIAGQGDAYEQYFGPGTRLTVT.